This T cell receptor (beta chain) was sequenced in a study of T-cell memory formation after mild COVID-19. Study results and limitations: Day 15 to 85 contractors were CD4/CD8 balanced; later expanders leaned CD4+. CD4+ contracting clones lay mainly in CM and EM, CD8+ ones in EMRA.

This clonotype was recorded a few times. What it binds is unknown. Unmatched junction bases numbered 6, after V lost 2 bases and J lost 13 bases. This CDR3 spans 12 amino acids. Germline V gene sequence: CDR1 LGHNA, CDR2 YSLEER. TCRdb redid the calling of the 5' RACE reads with MiXCR, one entry per CDR3 protein. The repertoire holds 300,000 or so distinct CDR3 sequences, with approximately 15% as singletons. The TCR originated in a man younger than 35 who had mild COVID-19 (a few samples of this study predate the infection). Cell type and time point are not known. Sequenced sample: PBMCs or a T cell subset sorted from them (not recorded which). The V and J genes are TRBV4-3 and TRBJ1-2, with 8 positions matching TRBD1. This CDR3 reads CASSQRTGKCTF. The CDR3 DNA reads as TGCGCCAGCAGCCAAAGGACAGGGAAGTGCACCTTC.